Following are 4 T cell receptor beta chains from one sample sequenced in a study of tumor-infiltrating lymphocytes in primary liver carcinoma. The input was around 0.5 ug total RNA; TCR beta cDNA was made from it with a constant-region primer. Amplification in three nested multiplex PCR rounds with slightly modified ARM-PCR gave rise to TCR beta libraries. Two initial PCR rounds of about 11 cycles each paired TRBV1-TRBV30 forward primers with a C-beta reverse primer. TCRdb used MiXCR to reprocess the multiplex PCR reads, holding one entry per CDR3 protein. The table records over 100,000 distinct CDR3 sequences, about two thirds of them present only once. Scientists recovered RNA and DNA together from roughly 21-30 mg of unsorted bulk tissue. Sequencing was done on a sample of tumor-adjacent normal liver tissue. The receptor set was obtained from a woman aged 60-75 years with primary liver carcinoma and hepatitis B virus infection.

This clonotype was seen repeatedly, ten times or more. V gene TRBV5-1 combines with J gene TRBJ2-7, with 7 bases aligning to TRBD1. V lost 1 base to trimming and J lost 1 base; unmatched junction nucleotides: 5. CDR1 SGHRS and CDR2 YFSETQ come from the germline V gene. The CDR3 sequence is 15 residues long. The DNA of the CDR3 is TGCGCCAGCAGCTTGCGACAGGGTGGGTCCTACGAGCAGTACTTC. Translating gives CASSLRQGGSYEQYF.

As for this clonotype: Here the CDR3 omits its conserved ending phenylalanine or tryptophan, so a read error is the likely source. The chain joins TRBV10-3 to TRBJ2-7; the D is unclear. In germline, CDR1 is ENHRY, CDR2 SYGVKD. The length of the CDR3 is 12 residues. The DNA for the CDR3 is TGTGACATCAGTGCCAACCCCTACGAGCAGTACATA. Translated: CDISANPYEQYI.

This CDR3 is CASSSRGRGPRNSPLHF. The CDR3, as DNA: TGTGCCAGCAGTTCCAGAGGGAGGGGACCGAGGAATTCACCCCTCCACTTT. The chain couples TRBV6-5 to TRBJ1-6; weak D call: TRBD1 (5 bases). Trimming pared 4 bases from V and 7 bases from J, leaving 20 bases between. Germline V CDR1 and CDR2: MNHEY, SVGAGI. This CDR3 is built from 17 residues.

This clonotype was detected many times. J is TRBJ1-1 and V is TRBV6-1, with TRBD1 identical over 7 bases. CDR3 length equals 14 residues. Per germline, CDR1 MNHNS and CDR2 SASEGT. V dropped 3 bases and J dropped 4; count of bases not matched to a gene: 5. The CDR3 loop reads CASSDLQGPTEAFF. CDR3 DNA: TGTGCCAGCAGTGACCTACAGGGGCCCACTGAAGCTTTCTTT.